These T cell receptor beta chains were read from a single sample in a study of control samples from healthy donors and cancer patients. Libraries were prepared by immunoSEQ multiplex PCR; TCRdb keeps only in-frame clonotypes and omits some of them. The sample has some 150,000 clones; around 92% are singletons. Sequenced material: blood. The receptors shown here come from a woman between 25 and 40 years old in good health. Both conserved end residues are part of each CDR3. A D gene is named only where the DNA matches it firmly. Clone size is shown for a subset of rows, as once, few, many or a class of expanded clone.

>once|TRBD2|TRBJ2-7|TRBV9
TGTGCCAGCAGCGTAGCCCCGACTAGCGGGAGCTCCTACGAGCAGTACTTC
CASSVAPTSGSSYEQYF
>-|-|TRBJ1-1|TRBV6-5
TGTGCCAGCAGGGACCCCACGGTGAACACTGAAGCTTTCTTT
CASRDPTVNTEAFF
>-|-|TRBJ2-7|TRBV10-3
TGTGCCATCAGTGAGTCGTTTGAGCAGTACTTC
CAISESFEQYF
>-|-|TRBJ2-7|TRBV6-5
TGTGCCAGCAGAACCCGGGCCACCTACGAGCAGTACTTC
CASRTRATYEQYF
>-|TRBD2|TRBJ2-2|TRBV19
TGTGCCACTAAGACTAGCTCCTACACCGGGGAGCTGTTTTTT
CATKTSSYTGELFF
>-|-|TRBJ1-4|TRBV7-6
TGTGCCAGCAGCTTAGCAGGGACATCACATGAAAAACTGTTTTTT
CASSLAGTSHEKLFF
>-|TRBD1|TRBJ1-4|TRBV3-1/TRBV3-2
TGTGCCAGCAGCCAAAGGGACAGGGGGCGGGCTAATGAAAAACTGTTTTTT
CASSQRDRGRANEKLFF
>-|-|TRBJ2-3|TRBV6-4
TGTGCCAGCAGTGACTCTACAGACACAGATACGCAGTATTTT
CASSDSTDTDTQYF
>-|-|TRBJ2-7|TRBV7-9
TGTGCCAGCAGCTTAAGTGACAGGGCGGGGGAGCAGTACTTC
CASSLSDRAGEQYF
>-|-|TRBJ1-2|TRBV29-1
TGCAGCGTTGAAGGCCGGGGGCGGAACTATGGCTACACCTTC
CSVEGRGRNYGYTF
>-|TRBD1|TRBJ1-5|TRBV6-4
TGTGCCAGCAGTGCAGACAGGGGACAGCCCCAGCATTTT
CASSADRGQPQHF
>-|-|TRBJ1-2|TRBV29-1
TGCAGCGTTGATGCCGGCTATGGCTACACCTTC
CSVDAGYGYTF
>-|-|TRBJ2-2|TRBV18
TGTGCCAGCTCACCGGGCTACACGAACACCGGGGAGCTGTTTTTT
CASSPGYTNTGELFF
>few|TRBD1|TRBJ1-5|TRBV12-5
TGTGCTAGTGGTTTGGACAGGGGTTCCCCCCAGCATTTT
CASGLDRGSPQHF
>-|-|TRBJ1-3|TRBV5-1
TGCGCCAGCAGCGCAGGGAGCTCTGGAAACACCATATATTTT
CASSAGSSGNTIYF
>-|TRBD1|TRBJ2-2|TRBV13
TGTGCCAGCAGCCGACAGGGTGAAGTCACCGGGGAGCTGTTTTTT
CASSRQGEVTGELFF
>-|-|TRBJ1-1|TRBV5-1
TGCGCCAGCAGCTTGGTCGTGAACACTGAAGCTTTCTTT
CASSLVVNTEAFF
>-|TRBD2|TRBJ2-1|TRBV9
TGTGCCAGCAGCGTAGCTGCTAGCGGGAGTAATGAGCAGTTCTTC
CASSVAASGSNEQFF
>-|-|TRBJ1-6|TRBV29-1
TGCAGCGACCGTCGGGACGCGTGTAATTCACCCCTCCACTTT
CSDRRDACNSPLHF